This is a list of T cell receptor beta chains from one sample in a study of cytotoxic CD8 clonotypes in ibrutinib-treated CLL. TCRdb keeps only in-frame clones here, not all; method: immunoSEQ multiplex PCR. The data contain around 310,000 clones, 70% to 80% of them singletons. The sample was PBMCs, taken before ibrutinib treatment. The source of these receptors is a human donor with chronic lymphocytic leukemia. Each CDR3 is given with its conserved first and last residue. A D gene is named only where the DNA matches it firmly. Where a row states a size, it is once, few, many or the class of an expanded clone; other rows omit it.

V: TRBV28
size: NA
J: TRBJ2-1
D: NA
DNA: TGTGCCAGCAGTTTTGGGGGAATGGCTAGTACCCCCCTGGGCGAGCAGTTCTTC
CDR3: CASSFGGMASTPLGEQFF

V: TRBV5-1
size: NA
J: TRBJ2-4
D: TRBD1
DNA: TGCGCCAGCAGCCCGGGGACAGGGTGGAACATTCAGTACTTC
CDR3: CASSPGTGWNIQYF

V: TRBV4-2
size: NA
J: TRBJ2-1
D: TRBD2
DNA: TGTGCCAGCAGTTTGCCCGGACTAGCGGGCAATGAGCAGTTCTTC
CDR3: CASSLPGLAGNEQFF

V: TRBV9
size: NA
J: TRBJ1-1
D: TRBD1
DNA: TGTGCCAGCAGCGCGACAGGGGGCACTGAAGCTTTCTTT
CDR3: CASSATGGTEAFF

V: TRBV28
size: NA
J: TRBJ2-2
D: NA
DNA: TGTGCCAGCAGTCGACGCACCGGGGAGCTGTTTTTT
CDR3: CASSRRTGELFF

V: TRBV30
size: NA
J: TRBJ1-2
D: NA
DNA: TGTGCCTGGAGTGTATCCCGTAACTATGGCTACACCTTC
CDR3: CAWSVSRNYGYTF

V: TRBV9
size: NA
J: TRBJ2-7
D: TRBD1
DNA: TGTGCCAGCAGCTCGAGCTTGGGACAGGCCTACGAGCAGTACTTC
CDR3: CASSSSLGQAYEQYF

V: TRBV19
size: NA
J: TRBJ2-7
D: TRBD1
DNA: TGTGCCAGTACGGCGGCAGGGGGCGTATACGAGCAGTACTTC
CDR3: CASTAAGGVYEQYF

V: TRBV4-2
size: few
J: TRBJ2-7
D: NA
DNA: TGTGCCAGCAGCCCTCCGGGACTCTCCCAGTGGGAGCAGTACTTC
CDR3: CASSPPGLSQWEQYF

V: TRBV7-2
size: NA
J: TRBJ2-7
D: TRBD2
DNA: TGTGCCAGCAGTTTCGGACTAGCGGGTACCTACGAGCAGTACTTC
CDR3: CASSFGLAGTYEQYF

V: TRBV7-8
size: NA
J: TRBJ2-7
D: TRBD1
DNA: TGTGCCAGCAGCTTAGTCGGCGGACAGGGGGTCTACGAGCAGTACTTC
CDR3: CASSLVGGQGVYEQYF

V: TRBV7-2
size: NA
J: TRBJ2-7
D: TRBD1
DNA: TGTGCCAGCAGCTTATCAGGACAGGGGGCGTACGAGCAGTACTTC
CDR3: CASSLSGQGAYEQYF

V: TRBV7-2
size: NA
J: TRBJ1-3
D: NA
DNA: TGTGCCAGCAGCTTAGGAAACACCATATATTTT
CDR3: CASSLGNTIYF

V: TRBV30
size: NA
J: TRBJ1-2
D: TRBD1
DNA: TGTGCCTGGAGTGCCACAGGGGGCGACTATGGCTACACCTTC
CDR3: CAWSATGGDYGYTF

V: TRBV28
size: NA
J: TRBJ1-2
D: NA
DNA: TGTGCCAGCAGCAGACAGGCTAACTATGGCTACACCTTC
CDR3: CASSRQANYGYTF

V: TRBV18
size: NA
J: TRBJ2-1
D: TRBD2
DNA: TGTGCCAGCTCACCACGAGGGTTAGCGGGAGAAGGGAGGAATGAGCAGTTCTTC
CDR3: CASSPRGLAGEGRNEQFF

V: TRBV7-2
size: NA
J: TRBJ2-7
D: NA
DNA: TGTGCCAGCAGCCATAACTACAACGAGCAGTACTTC
CDR3: CASSHNYNEQYF

V: TRBV2
size: NA
J: TRBJ2-5
D: NA
DNA: TGTGCCAGCATTTCAGGGAGGGAGACCCAGTACTTC
CDR3: CASISGRETQYF

V: TRBV30
size: once
J: TRBJ1-2
D: TRBD1
DNA: TGTGCCTGGAGTCCTCAGGGGGTCAGCTATGGCTACACCTTC
CDR3: CAWSPQGVSYGYTF

V: TRBV6-1
size: few
J: TRBJ2-4
D: NA
DNA: TGTGCCAGCAGTGAAGCGGGCGGAAAACAGTACTTC
CDR3: CASSEAGGKQYF

V: TRBV13
size: NA
J: TRBJ2-1
D: TRBD2
DNA: TGTGCCAGCAGCTTAGAAGGTAGCGGGAGTGGTGAGCAGTTCTTC
CDR3: CASSLEGSGSGEQFF

V: TRBV7-6
size: NA
J: TRBJ2-1
D: TRBD2
DNA: TGTGCCAGCTCAACGACTAGCGGGAGCTATGAGCAGTTCTTC
CDR3: CASSTTSGSYEQFF

V: TRBV11-1
size: few
J: TRBJ1-2
D: NA
DNA: TGTGCCAGCAGCTCGGGACGGAATAACTATGGCTACACCTTC
CDR3: CASSSGRNNYGYTF

V: TRBV7-2
size: once
J: TRBJ1-2
D: NA
DNA: TGTGCCAGCAGCTTAGGGGCAGGGGACTATGGCTACACCTTC
CDR3: CASSLGAGDYGYTF

V: TRBV27
size: NA
J: TRBJ2-7
D: NA
DNA: TGTGCCAGCAGTAGACGGGACGCCTACGAGCAGTACTTC
CDR3: CASSRRDAYEQYF

V: TRBV19
size: NA
J: TRBJ2-1
D: TRBD2
DNA: TGTGCCAGTAGTATTACGGGGTTAGCGGGTAGCTCCTACAATGAGCAGTTCTTC
CDR3: CASSITGLAGSSYNEQFF

V: TRBV11-3
size: NA
J: TRBJ2-3
D: TRBD1
DNA: TGTGCCAGCAGCCCGCGACAGGGAACAGATACGCAGTATTTT
CDR3: CASSPRQGTDTQYF

V: TRBV28
size: NA
J: TRBJ2-7
D: TRBD2
DNA: TGTGCCAGTAGGACTAGTGCTGACTACGAGCAGTACTTC
CDR3: CASRTSADYEQYF

V: TRBV27
size: NA
J: TRBJ2-7
D: TRBD2
DNA: TGTGCCAGCAGCCGATCAGCGGGAGATAACTCCTACGAGCAGTACTTC
CDR3: CASSRSAGDNSYEQYF

V: TRBV2
size: NA
J: TRBJ1-1
D: TRBD1
DNA: TGTGCCAGCAGTGGCCAGGGGGGGATGAACACTGAAGCTTTCTTT
CDR3: CASSGQGGMNTEAFF

V: TRBV11-2
size: NA
J: TRBJ2-7
D: TRBD2
DNA: TGTGCCAGCAGGGTAGCGGGAACCTACGAGCAGTACTTC
CDR3: CASRVAGTYEQYF

V: TRBV30
size: NA
J: TRBJ2-2
D: TRBD2
DNA: TGTGCCTGGAGTCGTCGAGCGGGGACCGGGGAGCTGTTTTTT
CDR3: CAWSRRAGTGELFF

V: TRBV4-2
size: NA
J: TRBJ2-7
D: TRBD2
DNA: TGTGCCAGCAGCCAAGATGGCGGGAGAATGTACGAGCAGTACTTC
CDR3: CASSQDGGRMYEQYF

V: TRBV7-6
size: NA
J: TRBJ1-4
D: NA
DNA: TGTGCCAGCAGCTTAGGTCTATGGGGTAATGAAAAACTGTTTTTT
CDR3: CASSLGLWGNEKLFF

V: TRBV7-6
size: few
J: TRBJ2-3
D: NA
DNA: TGTGCCAGCGGCGGCAGGGCTACAGATACGCAGTATTTT
CDR3: CASGGRATDTQYF

V: TRBV5-6
size: NA
J: TRBJ2-3
D: TRBD2
DNA: TGTGCCAGCAGCCCTGCCCACGGGGGGGGTGATACGCAGTATTTT
CDR3: CASSPAHGGGDTQYF

V: TRBV11-1
size: once
J: TRBJ2-3
D: NA
DNA: TGTGCCAGCAGCTTAGTTACCACAGATACGCAGTATTTT
CDR3: CASSLVTTDTQYF

V: TRBV9
size: NA
J: TRBJ1-1
D: NA
DNA: TGTGCCAGCAGCGGAGAGCCTGAGGGCACTGAAGCTTTCTTT
CDR3: CASSGEPEGTEAFF

V: TRBV27
size: NA
J: TRBJ1-5
D: NA
DNA: TGTGCCAGCAGTTTCGACGGGGATCTATTCAATCAGCCCCAGCATTTT
CDR3: CASSFDGDLFNQPQHF

V: TRBV2
size: NA
J: TRBJ2-7
D: NA
DNA: TGTGCCAGCAGTGAAGGTCGGACTATTCCCTACGAGCAGTACTTC
CDR3: CASSEGRTIPYEQYF

V: TRBV23-1
size: NA
J: TRBJ2-1
D: TRBD1
DNA: TGCGCCAGCAGACAGGGGGCGCTTCTCAATGAGCAGTTCTTC
CDR3: CASRQGALLNEQFF

V: TRBV29-1
size: NA
J: TRBJ2-7
D: TRBD1
DNA: TGCAGCGTTGCCTGGACAGGCTCCTACGAGCAGTACTTC
CDR3: CSVAWTGSYEQYF

V: TRBV5-1
size: NA
J: TRBJ1-2
D: TRBD1
DNA: TGCGCCAGCAGCCCGGTTGGACAGGTTAATTATGGCTACACCTTC
CDR3: CASSPVGQVNYGYTF

V: TRBV29-1
size: NA
J: TRBJ2-3
D: NA
DNA: TGCAGCACGGGTAACACAGATACGCAGTATTTT
CDR3: CSTGNTDTQYF

V: TRBV13
size: NA
J: TRBJ2-7
D: NA
DNA: TGTGCCAGCAGCTTAGGCCAGGGGAGAAACTACGAGCAGTACTTC
CDR3: CASSLGQGRNYEQYF

V: TRBV6-1
size: NA
J: TRBJ2-5
D: NA
DNA: TGTGCCAGCAGTGAACAGGTCTGGCTGGGGGGCGGAGAGACCCAGTACTTC
CDR3: CASSEQVWLGGGETQYF

V: TRBV29-1
size: NA
J: TRBJ2-2
D: TRBD1
DNA: TGCAGCGTAGCGACAGGGAGAAACACCGGGGAGCTGTTTTTT
CDR3: CSVATGRNTGELFF

V: TRBV11-2
size: NA
J: TRBJ2-7
D: NA
DNA: TGTGCCAGCAGCTTAACCTCTTACTACGAGCAGTACTTC
CDR3: CASSLTSYYEQYF

V: TRBV6-5
size: NA
J: TRBJ2-1
D: TRBD1
DNA: TGTGCCAGCTCCGGGACAGACAAATACAATGAGCAGTTCTTC
CDR3: CASSGTDKYNEQFF

V: TRBV5-4
size: NA
J: TRBJ2-7
D: NA
DNA: TGTGCCAGCAGCTTGCGGAGGGAGAGCTCCTACGAGCAGTACTTC
CDR3: CASSLRRESSYEQYF

V: TRBV5-1
size: NA
J: TRBJ2-7
D: TRBD2
DNA: TGCGCCAGCAGCCTATTTAGGACTAGCGGGAGCGGATACGAGCAGTACTTC
CDR3: CASSLFRTSGSGYEQYF

V: TRBV30
size: once
J: TRBJ1-5
D: NA
DNA: TGTGCCTGGAGGGCTGGGGGTAATCAGCCCCAGCATTTT
CDR3: CAWRAGGNQPQHF

V: TRBV4-2
size: NA
J: TRBJ1-3
D: NA
DNA: TGTGCCAGCAGCCAAGATCAAGGGTCTGGAAACACCATATATTTT
CDR3: CASSQDQGSGNTIYF